This T cell receptor (beta chain) originates from a study of T cell responses to AZD1222 COVID-19 vaccine. Study-wide findings and caveats: Nearly half of the spike-specific TCRs reportedly recognize variant regions that carry no mutations. Clonal diversity may have been underestimated in mostly white British donors.

Of note for this clone: Antigen unknown.

CDR1 is SEHNR and CDR2 is FQNEAQ in the germline V gene (reference sequence). This CDR3 contains 13 residues. The ends were cut back, 5 bases at V and 7 bases at J, with 11 bases in the middle. Here immunoSEQ multiplex PCR was the method, and the copy in TCRdb shows in-frame clones only, minus some. Of some 150,000 clones listed, about 91% are singletons. This TCR came from an adult in good health. The chain uses TRBV7-9 and TRBJ1-4; no definite D call. This specimen consisted of peripheral blood, obtained on day 0 of AZD1222 vaccination. The CDR3 sequence: CASSVVLAEKLFF. DNA for the CDR3: TGTGCCAGCAGCGTCGTCCTAGCTGAAAAACTGTTTTTT.